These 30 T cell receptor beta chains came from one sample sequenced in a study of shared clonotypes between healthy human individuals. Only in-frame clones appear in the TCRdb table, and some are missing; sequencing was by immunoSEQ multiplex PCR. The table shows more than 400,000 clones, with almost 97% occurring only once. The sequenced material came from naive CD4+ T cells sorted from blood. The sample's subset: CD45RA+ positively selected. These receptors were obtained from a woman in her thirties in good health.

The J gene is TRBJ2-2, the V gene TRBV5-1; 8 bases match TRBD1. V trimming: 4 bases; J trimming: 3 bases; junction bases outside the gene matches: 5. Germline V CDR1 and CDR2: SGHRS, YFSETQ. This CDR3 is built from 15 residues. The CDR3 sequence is CASSRDRRHTGELFF. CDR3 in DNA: TGCGCCAGCAGCCGGGACAGGCGGCACACCGGGGAGCTGTTTTTT.

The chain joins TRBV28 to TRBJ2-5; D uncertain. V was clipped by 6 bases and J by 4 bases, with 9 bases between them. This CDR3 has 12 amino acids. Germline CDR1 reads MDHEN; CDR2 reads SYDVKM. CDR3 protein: CASSPDGETQYF. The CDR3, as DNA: TGTGCCAGCAGCCCCGACGGAGAGACCCAGTACTTC.

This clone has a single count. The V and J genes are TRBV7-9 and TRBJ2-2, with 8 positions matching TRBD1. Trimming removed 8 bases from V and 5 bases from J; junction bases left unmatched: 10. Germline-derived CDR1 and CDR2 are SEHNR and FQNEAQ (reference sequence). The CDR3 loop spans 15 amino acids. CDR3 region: CASPPIGQGTGELFF. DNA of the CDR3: TGTGCCAGCCCACCGATTGGACAGGGAACCGGGGAGCTGTTTTTT.

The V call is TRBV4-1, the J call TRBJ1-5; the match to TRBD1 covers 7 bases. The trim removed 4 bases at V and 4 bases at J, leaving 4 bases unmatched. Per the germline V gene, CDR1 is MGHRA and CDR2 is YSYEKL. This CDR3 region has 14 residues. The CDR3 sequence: CASSPGQANQPQHF. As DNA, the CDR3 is TGCGCCAGCAGCCCTGGACAGGCGAATCAGCCCCAGCATTTT.

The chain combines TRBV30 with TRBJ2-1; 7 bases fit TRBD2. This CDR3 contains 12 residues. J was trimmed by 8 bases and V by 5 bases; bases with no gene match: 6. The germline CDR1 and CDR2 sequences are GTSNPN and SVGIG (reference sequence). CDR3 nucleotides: TGTGCCTGGGCCGGGGGGTTGGATGAGCAGTTCTTC. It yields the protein CAWAGGLDEQFF.

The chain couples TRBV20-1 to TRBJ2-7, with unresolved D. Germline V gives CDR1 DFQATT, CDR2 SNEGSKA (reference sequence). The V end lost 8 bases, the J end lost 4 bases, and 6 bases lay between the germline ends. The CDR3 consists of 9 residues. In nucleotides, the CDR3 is TGCAGTCCTGATTACGAGCAGTACTTC. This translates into CSPDYEQYF.

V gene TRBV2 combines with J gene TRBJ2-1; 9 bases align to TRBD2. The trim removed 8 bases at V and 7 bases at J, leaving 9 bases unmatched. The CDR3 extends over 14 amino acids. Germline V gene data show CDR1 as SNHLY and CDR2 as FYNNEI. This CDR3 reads CASRGGRGENEQFF. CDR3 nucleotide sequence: TGTGCCAGCCGGGGCGGGAGGGGGGAGAATGAGCAGTTCTTC.

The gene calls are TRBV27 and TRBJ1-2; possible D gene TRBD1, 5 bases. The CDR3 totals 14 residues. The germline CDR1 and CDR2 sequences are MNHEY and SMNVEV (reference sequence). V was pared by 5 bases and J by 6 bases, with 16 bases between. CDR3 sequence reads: CASSRQGMSDGYTF. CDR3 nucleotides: TGTGCCAGCAGTCGCCAGGGTATGTCGGATGGCTACACCTTC.

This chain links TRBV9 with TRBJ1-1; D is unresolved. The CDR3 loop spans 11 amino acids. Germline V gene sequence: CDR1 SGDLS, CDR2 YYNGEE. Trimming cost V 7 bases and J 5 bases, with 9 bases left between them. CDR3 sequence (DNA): TGTGCCAGCGGTGGAAGTACTGAAGCTTTCTTT. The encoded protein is CASGGSTEAFF.

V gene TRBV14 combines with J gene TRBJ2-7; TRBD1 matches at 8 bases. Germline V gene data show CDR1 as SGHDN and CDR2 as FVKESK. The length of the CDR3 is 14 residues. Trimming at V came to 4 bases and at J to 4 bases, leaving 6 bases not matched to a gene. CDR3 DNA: TGTGCCAGCAGCCCCGGGACAGGTGTTTACGAGCAGTACTTC. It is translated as CASSPGTGVYEQYF.

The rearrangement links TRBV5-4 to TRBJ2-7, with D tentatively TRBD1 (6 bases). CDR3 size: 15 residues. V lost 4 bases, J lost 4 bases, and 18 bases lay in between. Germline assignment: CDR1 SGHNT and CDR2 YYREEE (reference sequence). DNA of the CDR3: TGTGCCAGCAGCGCGGCCAGAACAGGGTTGTACGAGCAGTACTTC. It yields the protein CASSAARTGLYEQYF.

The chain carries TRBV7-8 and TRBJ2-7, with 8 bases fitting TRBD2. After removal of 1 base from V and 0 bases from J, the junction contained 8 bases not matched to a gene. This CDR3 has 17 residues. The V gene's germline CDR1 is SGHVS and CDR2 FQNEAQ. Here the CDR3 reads CASSLVLSGISSYEQYF. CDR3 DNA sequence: TGTGCCAGCAGCTTAGTACTTAGCGGGATTAGCTCCTACGAGCAGTACTTC. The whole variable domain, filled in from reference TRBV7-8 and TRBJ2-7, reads GAGVSQSPRYKVAKRGQDVALRCDPISGHVSLFWYQQALGQGPEFLTYFQNEAQLDKSGLPSDRFFAERPEGSVSTLKIQRTQQEDSAVYLCASSLVLSGISSYEQYFGPGTRLTVT.

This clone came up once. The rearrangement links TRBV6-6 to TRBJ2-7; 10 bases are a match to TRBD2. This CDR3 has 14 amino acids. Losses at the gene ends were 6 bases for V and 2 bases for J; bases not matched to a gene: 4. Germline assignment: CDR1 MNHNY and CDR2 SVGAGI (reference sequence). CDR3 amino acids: CASRSSGSAYEQYF. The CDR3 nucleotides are TGTGCCAGCAGATCTAGCGGGAGCGCCTACGAGCAGTACTTC.

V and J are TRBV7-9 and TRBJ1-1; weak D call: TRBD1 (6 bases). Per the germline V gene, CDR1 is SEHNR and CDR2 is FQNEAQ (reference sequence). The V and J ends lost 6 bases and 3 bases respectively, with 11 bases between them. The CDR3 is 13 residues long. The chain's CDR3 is CASSPQGYTEAFF. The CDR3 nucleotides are TGTGCCAGCAGTCCCCAGGGGTACACTGAAGCTTTCTTT. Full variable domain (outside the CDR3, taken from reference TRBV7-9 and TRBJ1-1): DTGVSQNPRHKITKRGQNVTFRCDPISEHNRLYWYRQTLGQGPEFLTYFQNEAQLEKSRLLSDRFSAERPKGSFSTLEIQRTEQGDSAMYLCASSPQGYTEAFFGQGTRLTVV.

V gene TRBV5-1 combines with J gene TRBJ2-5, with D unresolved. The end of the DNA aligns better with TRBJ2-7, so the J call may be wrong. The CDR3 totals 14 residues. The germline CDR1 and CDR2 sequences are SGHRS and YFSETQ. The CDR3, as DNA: TGCGCCAGCAGCTTGGCACCGGAAGACTACGAGCAGTACTTC. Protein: CASSLAPEDYEQYF.

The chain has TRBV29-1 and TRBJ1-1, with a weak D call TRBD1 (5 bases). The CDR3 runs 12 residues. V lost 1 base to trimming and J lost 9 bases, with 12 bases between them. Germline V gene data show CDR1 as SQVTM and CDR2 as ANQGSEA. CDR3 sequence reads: CSVEAGRDKAFF. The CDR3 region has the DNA TGCAGCGTTGAAGCGGGACGTGATAAAGCTTTCTTT.

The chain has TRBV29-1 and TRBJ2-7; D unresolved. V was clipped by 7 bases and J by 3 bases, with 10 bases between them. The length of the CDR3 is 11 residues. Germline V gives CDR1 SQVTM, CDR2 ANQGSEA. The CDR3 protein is CSAKHNYEQYF. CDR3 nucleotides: TGCAGCGCAAAACATAACTACGAGCAGTACTTC.

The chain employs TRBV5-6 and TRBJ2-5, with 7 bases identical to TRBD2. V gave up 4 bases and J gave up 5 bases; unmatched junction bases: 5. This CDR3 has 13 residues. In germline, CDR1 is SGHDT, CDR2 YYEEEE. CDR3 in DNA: TGTGCCAGCAGCGGGAGGGCCGCGGAGACCCAGTACTTC. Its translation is CASSGRAAETQYF.

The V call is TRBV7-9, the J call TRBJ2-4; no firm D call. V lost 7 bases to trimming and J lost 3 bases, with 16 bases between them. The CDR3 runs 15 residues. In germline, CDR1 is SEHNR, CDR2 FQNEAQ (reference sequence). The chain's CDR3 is CASTRDIWFKNIQYF. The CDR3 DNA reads TGTGCCAGCACCCGAGACATCTGGTTCAAAAACATTCAGTACTTC.

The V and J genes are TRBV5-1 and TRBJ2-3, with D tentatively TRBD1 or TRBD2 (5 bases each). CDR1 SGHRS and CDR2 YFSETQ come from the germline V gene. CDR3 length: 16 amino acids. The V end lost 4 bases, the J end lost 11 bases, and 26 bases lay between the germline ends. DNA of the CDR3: TGCGCCAGCAGCATGGACCGGGGCTCGTCATCACCTTTGCAGTATTTT. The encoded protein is CASSMDRGSSSPLQYF.

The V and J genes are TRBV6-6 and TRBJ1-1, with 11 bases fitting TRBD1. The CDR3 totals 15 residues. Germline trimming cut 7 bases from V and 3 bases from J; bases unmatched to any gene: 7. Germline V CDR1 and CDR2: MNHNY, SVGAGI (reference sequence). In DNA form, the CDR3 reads TGTGCCAGCACTCGCCGGGGACAGGGGGACACTGAAGCTTTCTTT. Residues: CASTRRGQGDTEAFF.

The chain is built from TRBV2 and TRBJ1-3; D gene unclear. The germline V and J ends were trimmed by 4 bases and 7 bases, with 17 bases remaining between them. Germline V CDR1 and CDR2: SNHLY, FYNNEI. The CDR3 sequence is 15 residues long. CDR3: CASSGTVIVGNTIYF. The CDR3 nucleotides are TGTGCCAGCAGTGGGACGGTGATAGTAGGGAACACCATATATTTT.

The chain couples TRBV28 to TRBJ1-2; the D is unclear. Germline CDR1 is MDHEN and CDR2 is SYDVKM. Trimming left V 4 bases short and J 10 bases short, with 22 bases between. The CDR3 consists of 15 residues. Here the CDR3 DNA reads TGTGCCAGCAGTTCTTATCCCGAAGAGAGACGCGACTACACCTTC. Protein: CASSSYPEERRDYTF.

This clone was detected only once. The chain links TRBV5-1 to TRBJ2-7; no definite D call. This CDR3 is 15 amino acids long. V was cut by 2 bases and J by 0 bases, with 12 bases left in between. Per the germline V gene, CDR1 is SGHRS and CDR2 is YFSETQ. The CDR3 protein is CASSLDGFSSYEQYF. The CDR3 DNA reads TGCGCCAGCAGCTTAGACGGGTTCAGCTCCTACGAGCAGTACTTC. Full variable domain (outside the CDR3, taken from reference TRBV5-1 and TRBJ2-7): KAGVTQTPRYLIKTRGQQVTLSCSPISGHRSVSWYQQTPGQGLQFLFEYFSETQRNKGNFPGRFSGRQFSNSRSEMNVSTLELGDSALYLCASSLDGFSSYEQYFGPGTRLTVT.

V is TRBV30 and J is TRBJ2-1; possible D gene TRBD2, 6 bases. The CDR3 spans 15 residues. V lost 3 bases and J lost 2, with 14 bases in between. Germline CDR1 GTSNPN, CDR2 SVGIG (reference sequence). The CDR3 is CAWSAWGTPYNEQFF. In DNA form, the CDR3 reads TGTGCCTGGAGCGCCTGGGGGACTCCCTACAATGAGCAGTTCTTC.

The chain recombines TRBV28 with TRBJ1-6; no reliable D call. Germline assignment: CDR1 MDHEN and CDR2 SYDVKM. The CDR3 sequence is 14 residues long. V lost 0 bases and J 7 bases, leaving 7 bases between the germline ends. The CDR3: CASSLWNGNSPLHF. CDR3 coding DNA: TGTGCCAGCAGTTTATGGAACGGCAATTCACCCCTCCACTTT.

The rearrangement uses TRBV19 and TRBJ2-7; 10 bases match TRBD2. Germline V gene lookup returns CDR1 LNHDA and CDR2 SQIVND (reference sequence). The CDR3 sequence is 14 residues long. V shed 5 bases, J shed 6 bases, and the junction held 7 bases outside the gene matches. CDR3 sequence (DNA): TGTGCCAGTAGTGATAGCGGGAGGTCTCGCGAGCAGTACTTC. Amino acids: CASSDSGRSREQYF. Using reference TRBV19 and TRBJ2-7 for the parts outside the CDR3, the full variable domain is DGGITQSPKYLFRKEGQNVTLSCEQNLNHDAMYWYRQDPGQGLRLIYYSQIVNDFQKGDIAEGYSVSREKKESFPLTVTSAQKNPTAFYLCASSDSGRSREQYFGPGTRLTVT.

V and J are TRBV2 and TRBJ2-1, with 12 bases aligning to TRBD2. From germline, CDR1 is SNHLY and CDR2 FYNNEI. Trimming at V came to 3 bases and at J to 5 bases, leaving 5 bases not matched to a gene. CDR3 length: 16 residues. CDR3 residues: CASSEFLAGGNNEQFF. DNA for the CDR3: TGTGCCAGCAGTGAGTTTCTAGCGGGAGGGAACAATGAGCAGTTCTTC.

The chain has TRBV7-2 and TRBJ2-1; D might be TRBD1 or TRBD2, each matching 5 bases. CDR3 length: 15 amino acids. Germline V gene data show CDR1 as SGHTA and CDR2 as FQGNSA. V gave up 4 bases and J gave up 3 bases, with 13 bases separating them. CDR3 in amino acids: CASSSHRDGYNEQFF. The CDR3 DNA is TGTGCCAGCAGCTCCCACCGGGACGGCTACAATGAGCAGTTCTTC.

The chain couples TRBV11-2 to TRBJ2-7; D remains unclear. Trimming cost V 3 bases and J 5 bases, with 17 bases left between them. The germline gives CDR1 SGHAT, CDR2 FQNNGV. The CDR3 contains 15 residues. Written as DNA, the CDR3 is TGTGCCAGCAGCTTTTGGACCTTACCGGGCCACGAGCAGTACTTC. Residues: CASSFWTLPGHEQYF.